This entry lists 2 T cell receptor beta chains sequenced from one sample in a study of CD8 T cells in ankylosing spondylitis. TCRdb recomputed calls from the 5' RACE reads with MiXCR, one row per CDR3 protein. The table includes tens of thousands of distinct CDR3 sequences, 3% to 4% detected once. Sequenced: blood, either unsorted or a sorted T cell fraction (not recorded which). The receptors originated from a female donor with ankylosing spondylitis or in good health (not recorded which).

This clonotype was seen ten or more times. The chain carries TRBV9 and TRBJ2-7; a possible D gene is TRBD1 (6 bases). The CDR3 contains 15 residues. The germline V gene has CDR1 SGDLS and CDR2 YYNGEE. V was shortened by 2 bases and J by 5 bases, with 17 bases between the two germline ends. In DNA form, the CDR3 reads TGTGCCAGCAGCGTCGGGGACACGGGGTGGGACGAGCAGTACTTC. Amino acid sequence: CASSVGDTGWDEQYF.

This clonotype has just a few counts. The CDR3 DNA reads TGTGCCAGCAGCGTAGGGAGCGGTACTCAAGAGACCCAGTACTTC. It yields the protein CASSVGSGTQETQYF. This chain uses TRBV9 with TRBJ2-5, with a weak D call TRBD2 (5 bases). From germline, CDR1 is SGDLS and CDR2 YYNGEE. V was trimmed by 0 bases and J by 2 bases, leaving 11 bases between them. There are 15 residues in the CDR3.